This T cell receptor beta chain was identified in a study of blood T cell repertoires in COVID-19. Only in-frame clones appear in the TCRdb table, and some are missing; sequencing was by immunoSEQ multiplex PCR. This table holds tens of thousands of clones, nearly 80% found once. The TCR sequence derives from a human donor in a cohort sampled during active COVID-19. The sequenced material came from peripheral blood.

In DNA, the CDR3 is TGTGCCAGCAATAGCGGACCATACAATGAGCAGTTCTTC. It encodes CASNSGPYNEQFF. This rearrangement joins TRBV6-5 to TRBJ2-1, with D possibly matching TRBD2 (6 bases). The CDR3 spans 13 residues. Trimming removed 7 bases from V and 4 bases from J, with 11 bases in between. Germline CDR1 is MNHEY and CDR2 is SVGAGI.